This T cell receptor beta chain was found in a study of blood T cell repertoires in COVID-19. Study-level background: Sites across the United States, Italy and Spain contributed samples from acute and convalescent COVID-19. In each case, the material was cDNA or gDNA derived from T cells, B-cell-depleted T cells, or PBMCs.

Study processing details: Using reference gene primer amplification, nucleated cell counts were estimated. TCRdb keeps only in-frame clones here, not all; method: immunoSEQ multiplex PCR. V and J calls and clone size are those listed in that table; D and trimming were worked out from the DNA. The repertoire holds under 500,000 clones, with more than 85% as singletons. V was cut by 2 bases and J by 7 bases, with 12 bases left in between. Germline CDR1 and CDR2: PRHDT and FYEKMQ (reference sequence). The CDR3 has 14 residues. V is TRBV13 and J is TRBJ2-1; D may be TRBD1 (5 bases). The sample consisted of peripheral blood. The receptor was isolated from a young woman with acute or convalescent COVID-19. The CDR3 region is CASSLRIHRNEQFF. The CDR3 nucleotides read TGTGCCAGCAGCTTAAGGATCCACAGGAATGAGCAGTTCTTC. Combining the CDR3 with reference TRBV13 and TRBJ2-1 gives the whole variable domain AAGVIQSPRHLIKEKRETATLKCYPIPRHDTVYWYQQGPGQDPQFLISFYEKMQSDKGSIPDRFSAQQFSDYHSELNMSSLELGDSALYFCASSLRIHRNEQFFGPGTRLTVL.